These 21 T cell receptor beta chains share one sample of origin, sequenced in a study of T cell responses to AZD1222 COVID-19 vaccine. TCRdb keeps only in-frame clones here, not all; method: immunoSEQ multiplex PCR. This table has fewer than 120,000 clones, roughly 90% appearing once. The sample was peripheral blood, taken on day 0 of AZD1222 vaccination. These receptors were collected from an adult in good health.

V usage is TRBV5-1 and J usage is TRBJ2-1; 8 nucleotides match TRBD1. The CDR3 consists of 14 residues. Unmatched junction bases numbered 5, after V lost 3 bases and J lost 6 bases. Per germline, CDR1 SGHRS and CDR2 YFSETQ. For the CDR3, the DNA is TGCGCCAGCAGCTGGGGAACAGGGGGCAATGAGCAGTTCTTC. As protein: CASSWGTGGNEQFF.

V usage is TRBV10-3 and J usage is TRBJ1-4; D might be TRBD1 (5 bases). CDR1 is ENHRY, CDR2 SYGVKD, per germline. V was trimmed by 6 bases and J by 1 base, leaving 9 bases between them. The CDR3 totals 14 residues. The CDR3 region has the DNA TGTGCCATCAGCCCCCAGGGAACTAATGAAAAACTGTTTTTT. Amino acids: CAISPQGTNEKLFF.

In nucleotides, the CDR3 is TGTGCCAGCAGCCAAGGGGACAGGGAATATGGCTACACCTTC. Its protein product is CASSQGDREYGYTF. The chain combines TRBV7-2 with TRBJ1-2; TRBD1 matches 9 bases. Germline V CDR1 and CDR2: SGHTA, FQGNSA. The CDR3 is 14 residues long. After removal of 5 bases from V and 5 bases from J, the junction contained 6 bases not matched to a gene.

This chain joins TRBV30 and TRBJ1-1; D ambiguous. Looked up from germline, CDR1 is GTSNPN and CDR2 is SVGIG (reference sequence). V lost 0 bases and J lost 0, with 2 bases in between. This CDR3 is 12 amino acids long. The CDR3 region has the DNA TGTGCCTGGAGTGTCTTGAACACTGAAGCTTTCTTT. Encoded protein: CAWSVLNTEAFF.

V and J are TRBV29-1 and TRBJ2-1, with D unresolved. Per germline, CDR1 SQVTM and CDR2 ANQGSEA. V lost 6 bases and J lost 7, with 16 bases in between. The CDR3 is made up of 13 amino acids. This CDR3 is CSVARRVGNEQFF. The CDR3 DNA is TGCAGCGTGGCTCGACGGGTGGGGAATGAGCAGTTCTTC.

In this sample, this clone turned up a few times. The rearrangement uses TRBV18 and TRBJ1-1; the D is unclear. Per the germline V gene, CDR1 is KGHSH and CDR2 is LQKENI. The CDR3 runs to 14 residues. V lost 1 base, J lost 4 bases, and 10 bases lay in between. CDR3 in DNA: TGTGCCAGCTCACCACAGGGTGTGGGCACTGAAGCTTTCTTT. Residues: CASSPQGVGTEAFF.

This rearrangement joins TRBV5-1 to TRBJ2-7; TRBD2 matches at 7 bases. This CDR3 has 16 amino acids. CDR1 is SGHRS and CDR2 is YFSETQ in the germline V gene. The trim removed 2 bases at V and 5 bases at J, leaving 13 bases unmatched. Written as DNA, the CDR3 is TGCGCCAGCAGCTTTGAACGGTCGCAGGGAGGGAACGAGCAGTACTTC. Translating gives CASSFERSQGGNEQYF.

The V call is TRBV3-1 (or the pseudogene TRBV3-2), the J call TRBJ1-3; 9 bases are a match to TRBD1. With 5 bases clipped from V and 0 bases from J, the junction kept 2 bases outside the gene matches. The CDR3 is 15 amino acids. Germline V gives CDR1 LGHDT, CDR2 YNNKEL (reference sequence). The CDR3 protein is CASSTTGGSGNTIYF. DNA for the CDR3: TGTGCCAGCAGCACGACAGGGGGCTCTGGAAACACCATATATTTT.

The rearrangement joins TRBV12-3 or TRBV12-4 to TRBJ1-1, with D hard to call. The CDR3 totals 12 residues. V gave up 5 bases and J gave up 0 bases, with 4 bases separating them. The CDR3 DNA reads as TGTGCCAGCAGTGCCTTGAACACTGAAGCTTTCTTT. It encodes CASSALNTEAFF.

The chain employs TRBV6-6 and TRBJ1-3; 7 bases are shared with TRBD1. CDR3 length: 16 amino acids. V dropped 2 bases and J dropped 0; count of bases not matched to a gene: 4. Germline V gene lookup returns CDR1 MNHNY and CDR2 SVGAGI (reference sequence). DNA for the CDR3: TGTGCCAGCAGTTACGGGACAGATAACTCTGGAAACACCATATATTTT. Amino acids: CASSYGTDNSGNTIYF.

The V and J genes are TRBV5-1 and TRBJ2-1; 7 bases are shared with TRBD2. J gave up 0 bases and V 4 bases, and 10 bases lay outside the gene matches. CDR1 SGHRS and CDR2 YFSETQ come from the germline V gene. The CDR3 totals 17 residues. CDR3 sequence reads: CASSIIAGASSYNEQFF. The CDR3 nucleotides read TGCGCCAGCAGCATAATAGCGGGCGCAAGCTCCTACAATGAGCAGTTCTTC.

The CDR3 DNA follows: TGTGCCAGCAGCTTGTTGGGGGCGTCTAATGAAAAACTGTTTTTT. Its translation: CASSLLGASNEKLFF. The chain recombines TRBV5-5 with TRBJ1-4; possible D gene TRBD1, 6 bases. The V and J ends lost 1 base and 3 bases respectively, with 10 bases between them. The CDR3 sequence is 15 residues long. Germline V gene data show CDR1 as SGHKS and CDR2 as YYEKEE (reference sequence).

CDR3 nucleotides: TGTGCCATTTCCCTTTCTTACACCTACAATCAGCCCCAGCATTTT. It yields the protein CAISLSYTYNQPQHF. The rearrangement joins TRBV19 to TRBJ1-5; D is uncertain. Germline V gene sequence: CDR1 LNHDA, CDR2 SQIVND (reference sequence). V was shortened by 10 bases and J by 3 bases, with 19 bases between the two germline ends. The CDR3 has 15 amino acids.

The CDR3 loop is CAISDRAGGEEKLFF. CDR3 sequence (DNA): TGTGCCATCAGTGATCGGGCAGGGGGCGAAGAAAAACTGTTTTTT. The chain has TRBV10-3 and TRBJ1-4, with 8 bases matching TRBD1. Germline CDR1 and CDR2: ENHRY and SYGVKD. CDR3 length equals 15 residues. V gave up 3 bases and J gave up 8 bases; unmatched junction bases: 8.

The chain employs TRBV11-2 and TRBJ2-7; 11 bases align to TRBD2. The germline CDR1 and CDR2 sequences are SGHAT and FQNNGV. J lost 1 base, V lost 7 bases, and 3 bases had no gene match. This CDR3 contains 14 residues. CDR3 protein: CASTPSGRSYEQYF. Here the CDR3 DNA reads TGTGCCAGCACCCCTAGCGGGAGGTCCTACGAGCAGTACTTC.

The chain employs TRBV5-1 and TRBJ2-2, with a possible D match to TRBD2 (6 bases). There are 16 residues in the CDR3. Germline V gene data show CDR1 as SGHRS and CDR2 as YFSETQ. Trimming pared 4 bases from V and 4 bases from J, leaving 17 bases between. CDR3 in amino acids: CASSPGWGDTTGELFF. The CDR3 DNA sequence: TGCGCCAGCAGCCCTGGTTGGGGGGATACCACCGGGGAGCTGTTTTTT.

CDR3 coding DNA: TGTGCCAGCAGGCTGACAGGGAGCACTGAAGCTTTCTTT. As protein: CASRLTGSTEAFF. V usage is TRBV12-3 or TRBV12-4 and J usage is TRBJ1-1; TRBD1 matches at 7 bases. This CDR3 contains 13 residues. V was clipped by 6 bases and J by 4 bases; unmatched bases: 5.

This chain connects TRBV19 to TRBJ1-2, with D unresolved. This CDR3 has 12 residues. V shed 2 bases and J shed 6 bases, with 7 bases lying between them. Germline-derived CDR1 and CDR2 are LNHDA and SQIVND (reference sequence). The CDR3 DNA reads as TGTGCCAGTAGTATATACGGAGATGGCTACACCTTC. Amino acid sequence: CASSIYGDGYTF.

This chain links TRBV5-1 with TRBJ2-7, with D perhaps given as TRBD1 or TRBD2 (5 bases each). This CDR3 contains 14 residues. Germline V gene data show CDR1 as SGHRS and CDR2 as YFSETQ. The ends were cut back, 5 bases at V and 0 bases at J, with 12 bases in the middle. CDR3 in amino acids: CASRSGTFSYEQYF. The CDR3 nucleotides read TGCGCCAGCAGGTCCGGGACCTTCTCCTACGAGCAGTACTTC.

The rearrangement links TRBV6-5 to TRBJ1-2; D perhaps matches TRBD1 (5 bases). This CDR3 has 14 amino acids. V lost 3 bases, J lost 2 bases, and 10 bases lay in between. Germline V gene sequence: CDR1 MNHEY, CDR2 SVGAGI. The CDR3, as DNA: TGTGCCAGCAGTTATGTCGGGGGAAACTATGGCTACACCTTC. It yields the protein CASSYVGGNYGYTF.

The rearrangement links TRBV24-1 to TRBJ1-2; D is perhaps TRBD1 (5 bases). This CDR3 is built from 16 residues. Trimming pared 3 bases from V and 0 bases from J, leaving 13 bases between. Per the germline V gene, CDR1 is KGHDR and CDR2 is SFDVKD. CDR3 coding DNA: TGTGCCACCAGTGATGGGTCCCGGGACGCTAACTATGGCTACACCTTC. This encodes CATSDGSRDANYGYTF.